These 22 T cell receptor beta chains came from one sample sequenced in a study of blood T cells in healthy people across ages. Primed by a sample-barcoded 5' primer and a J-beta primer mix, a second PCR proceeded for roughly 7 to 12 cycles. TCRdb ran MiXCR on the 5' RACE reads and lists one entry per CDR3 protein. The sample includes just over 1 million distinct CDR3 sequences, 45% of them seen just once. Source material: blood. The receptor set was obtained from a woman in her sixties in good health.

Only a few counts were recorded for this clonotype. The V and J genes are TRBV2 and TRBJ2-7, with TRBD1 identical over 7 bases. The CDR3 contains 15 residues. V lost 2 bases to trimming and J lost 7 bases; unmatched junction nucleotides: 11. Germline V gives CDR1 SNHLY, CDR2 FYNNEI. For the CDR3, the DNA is TGTGCCAGCAGTGAAATCCGACAGGGTCGAAATGAGCAGTACTTC. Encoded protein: CASSEIRQGRNEQYF.

The CDR3 DNA reads TGTGCCAGCAGTTACGGACAGGGCTGGACTGAAGCTTTCTTT. This encodes CASSYGQGWTEAFF. This chain connects TRBV7-8 to TRBJ1-1, with 8 bases identical to TRBD1. The V gene end was trimmed by 6 bases and the J gene end by 5 bases; junction bases not matched to a gene: 8. CDR3 length: 14 residues. Per the germline V gene, CDR1 is SGHVS and CDR2 is FQNEAQ.

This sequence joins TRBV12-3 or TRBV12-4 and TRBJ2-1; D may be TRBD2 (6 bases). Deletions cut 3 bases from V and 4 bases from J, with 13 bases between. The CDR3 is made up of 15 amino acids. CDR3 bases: TGTGCCAGCAGTTTTAGCGGAGAACAGTACAATGAGCAGTTCTTC. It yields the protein CASSFSGEQYNEQFF.

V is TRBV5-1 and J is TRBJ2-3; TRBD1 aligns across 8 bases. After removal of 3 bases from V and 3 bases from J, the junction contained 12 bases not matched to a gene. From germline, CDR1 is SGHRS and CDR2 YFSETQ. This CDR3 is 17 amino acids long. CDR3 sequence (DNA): TGCGCCAGCAGCTCCCCACCTGACAGGGGCGTTACAGATACGCAGTATTTT. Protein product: CASSSPPDRGVTDTQYF.

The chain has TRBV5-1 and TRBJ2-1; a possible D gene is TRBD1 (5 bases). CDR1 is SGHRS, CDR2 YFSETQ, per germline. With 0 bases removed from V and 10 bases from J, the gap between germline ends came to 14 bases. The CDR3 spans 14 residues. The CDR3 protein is CASSLVGHITEQFF. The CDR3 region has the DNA TGCGCCAGCAGCTTGGTTGGACATATAACGGAGCAGTTCTTC.

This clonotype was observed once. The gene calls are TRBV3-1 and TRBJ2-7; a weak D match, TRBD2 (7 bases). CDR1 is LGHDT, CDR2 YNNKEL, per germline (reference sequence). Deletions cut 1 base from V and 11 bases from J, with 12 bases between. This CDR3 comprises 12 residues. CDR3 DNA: TGTGCCAGCAGCCAAGGAACAGGGAGGGAGTACTTC. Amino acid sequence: CASSQGTGREYF.

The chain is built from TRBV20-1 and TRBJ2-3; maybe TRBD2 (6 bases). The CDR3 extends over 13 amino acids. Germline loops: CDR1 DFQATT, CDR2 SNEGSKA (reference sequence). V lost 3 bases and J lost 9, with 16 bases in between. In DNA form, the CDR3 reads TGCAGTGCTAGCCAAGGGACTCACGCAACGCAGTATTTT. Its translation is CSASQGTHATQYF.

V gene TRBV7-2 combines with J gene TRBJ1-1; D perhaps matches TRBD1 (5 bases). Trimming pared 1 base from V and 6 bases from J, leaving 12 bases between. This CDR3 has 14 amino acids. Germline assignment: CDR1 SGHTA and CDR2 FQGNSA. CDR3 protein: CASSLVGTVPEAFF. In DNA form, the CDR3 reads TGTGCCAGCAGCTTAGTTGGGACCGTACCTGAAGCTTTCTTT.

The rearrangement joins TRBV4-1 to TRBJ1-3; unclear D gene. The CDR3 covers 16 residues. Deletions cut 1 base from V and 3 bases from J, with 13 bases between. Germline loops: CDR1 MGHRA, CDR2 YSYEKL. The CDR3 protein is CASSQGAGTHGNTIYF. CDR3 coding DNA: TGCGCCAGCAGCCAAGGGGCAGGTACTCATGGAAACACCATATATTTT.

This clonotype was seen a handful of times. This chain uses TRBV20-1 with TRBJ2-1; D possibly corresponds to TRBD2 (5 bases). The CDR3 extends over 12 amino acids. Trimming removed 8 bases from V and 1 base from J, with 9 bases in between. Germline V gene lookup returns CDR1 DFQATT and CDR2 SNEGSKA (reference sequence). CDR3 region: CSWTQSYNEQFF. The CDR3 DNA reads TGCAGTTGGACTCAGTCCTACAATGAGCAGTTCTTC.

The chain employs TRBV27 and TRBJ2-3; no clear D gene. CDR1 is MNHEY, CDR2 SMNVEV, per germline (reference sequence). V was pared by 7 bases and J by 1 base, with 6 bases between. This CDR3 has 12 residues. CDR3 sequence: CASKKGTDTQYF. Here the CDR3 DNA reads TGTGCCAGCAAAAAGGGCACAGATACGCAGTATTTT.

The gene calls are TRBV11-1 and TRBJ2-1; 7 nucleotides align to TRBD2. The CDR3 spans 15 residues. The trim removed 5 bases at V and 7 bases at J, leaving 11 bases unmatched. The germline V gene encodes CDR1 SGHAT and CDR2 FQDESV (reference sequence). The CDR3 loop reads CASSPEGLVGNEQFF. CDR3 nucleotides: TGTGCCAGCAGCCCCGAAGGACTAGTGGGAAATGAGCAGTTCTTC.

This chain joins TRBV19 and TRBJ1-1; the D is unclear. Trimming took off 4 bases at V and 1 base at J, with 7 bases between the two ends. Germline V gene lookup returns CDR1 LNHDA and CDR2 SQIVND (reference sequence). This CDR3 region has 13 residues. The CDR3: CASSKWGNTEAFF. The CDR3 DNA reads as TGTGCCAGTAGTAAGTGGGGGAACACTGAAGCTTTCTTT. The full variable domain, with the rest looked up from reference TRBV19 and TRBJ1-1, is DGGITQSPKYLFRKEGQNVTLSCEQNLNHDAMYWYRQDPGQGLRLIYYSQIVNDFQKGDIAEGYSVSREKKESFPLTVTSAQKNPTAFYLCASSKWGNTEAFFGQGTRLTVV.

The CDR3 is CASSPSITGESYNEQFF. CDR3 coding DNA: TGTGCCAGCAGCCCCTCAATAACAGGGGAATCCTACAATGAGCAGTTCTTC. The chain combines TRBV7-6 with TRBJ2-1, with 7 bases identical to TRBD1. Germline trimming cut 5 bases from V and 1 base from J; bases unmatched to any gene: 11. Germline assignment: CDR1 SGHVS and CDR2 FNYEAQ. CDR3 length: 17 residues.

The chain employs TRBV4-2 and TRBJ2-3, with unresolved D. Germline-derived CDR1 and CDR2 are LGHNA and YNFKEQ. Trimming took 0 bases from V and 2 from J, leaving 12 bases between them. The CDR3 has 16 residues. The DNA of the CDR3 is TGTGCCAGCAGCCAAGAGGACGAGCCCCTCACAGATACGCAGTATTTT. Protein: CASSQEDEPLTDTQYF.

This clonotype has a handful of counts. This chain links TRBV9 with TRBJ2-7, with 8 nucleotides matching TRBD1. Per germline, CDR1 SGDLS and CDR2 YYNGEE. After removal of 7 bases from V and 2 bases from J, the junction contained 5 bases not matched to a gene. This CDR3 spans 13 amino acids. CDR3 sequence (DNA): TGTGCCAGCGGAGCAGGGGGCACCTACGAGCAGTACTTC. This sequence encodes CASGAGGTYEQYF.

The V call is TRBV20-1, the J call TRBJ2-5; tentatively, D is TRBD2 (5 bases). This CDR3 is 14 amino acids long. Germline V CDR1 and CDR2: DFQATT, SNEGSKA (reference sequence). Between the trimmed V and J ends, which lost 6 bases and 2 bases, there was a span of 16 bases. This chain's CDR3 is CSAPRWGEQETQYF. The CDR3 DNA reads TGCAGTGCACCCCGCTGGGGAGAACAAGAGACCCAGTACTTC.

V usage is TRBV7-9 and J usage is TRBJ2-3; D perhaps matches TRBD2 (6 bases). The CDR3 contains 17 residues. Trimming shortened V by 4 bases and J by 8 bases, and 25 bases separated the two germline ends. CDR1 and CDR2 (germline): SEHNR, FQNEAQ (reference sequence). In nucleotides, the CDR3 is TGTGCCAGCAGCTCCACACCTAGCAGGAGGGCCGTCGGTACGCAGTATTTT. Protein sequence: CASSSTPSRRAVGTQYF.

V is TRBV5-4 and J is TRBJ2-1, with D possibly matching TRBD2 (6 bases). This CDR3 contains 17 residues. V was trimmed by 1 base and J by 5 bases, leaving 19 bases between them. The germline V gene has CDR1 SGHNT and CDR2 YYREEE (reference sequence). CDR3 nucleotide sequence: TGTGCCAGCAGCTTGTTCGGCGGGATTACCCTCCACAATGAGCAGTTCTTC. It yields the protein CASSLFGGITLHNEQFF.

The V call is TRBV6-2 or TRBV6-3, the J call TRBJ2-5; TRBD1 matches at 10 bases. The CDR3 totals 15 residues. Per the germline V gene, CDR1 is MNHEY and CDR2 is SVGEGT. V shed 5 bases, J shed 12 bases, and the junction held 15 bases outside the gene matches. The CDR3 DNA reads TGTGCCAGCAGTGACCCTGGGACAGGGGCCAAGGCGGAGTACTTC. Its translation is CASSDPGTGAKAEYF.

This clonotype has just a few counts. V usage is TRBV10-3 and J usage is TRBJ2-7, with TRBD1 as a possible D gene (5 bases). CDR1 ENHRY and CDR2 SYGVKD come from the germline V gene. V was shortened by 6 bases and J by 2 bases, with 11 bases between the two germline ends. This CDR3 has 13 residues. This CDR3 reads CAIRGTGTYEQYF. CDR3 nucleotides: TGTGCCATCAGGGGTACAGGCACCTACGAGCAGTACTTC.

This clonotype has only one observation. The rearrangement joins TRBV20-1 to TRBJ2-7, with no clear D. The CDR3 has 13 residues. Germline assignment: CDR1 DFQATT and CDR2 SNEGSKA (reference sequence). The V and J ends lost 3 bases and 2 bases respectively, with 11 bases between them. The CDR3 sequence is CSARYPSTYEQYF. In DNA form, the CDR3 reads TGCAGTGCTAGGTACCCATCAACCTACGAGCAGTACTTC.